Presented here are 2 T cell receptor beta chains from one specimen sequenced in a study of T cell responses to AZD1222 COVID-19 vaccine. Sequenced by immunoSEQ multiplex PCR; TCRdb stores in-frame clones only, minus some. The data contain about 170,000 clones, over 85% of them seen just once; the ten biggest clones take up 1.6%. Material: peripheral blood, obtained on day 0 of AZD1222 vaccination. Source of these receptors: an adult in good health.

V usage is TRBV5-1 and J usage is TRBJ1-4; 9 positions match TRBD1. The CDR3 extends over 15 amino acids. CDR1 and CDR2 (germline): SGHRS, YFSETQ. The V segment lost 0 bases and the J segment 7 bases; nucleotides outside the gene matches: 4. This CDR3 is CASSLGQGVIEKLFF. In DNA form, the CDR3 reads TGCGCCAGCAGCTTGGGACAGGGGGTAATTGAAAAACTGTTTTTT.

This sequence joins TRBV4-3 and TRBJ1-6; the D is unclear. In germline, CDR1 is LGHNA, CDR2 YSLEER. V lost 4 bases and J lost 8, with 9 bases in between. CDR3 size: 13 residues. CDR3 sequence reads: CASSREGDSPLHF. The CDR3 DNA is TGCGCCAGCAGCCGAGAAGGAGATTCACCCCTCCACTTT.